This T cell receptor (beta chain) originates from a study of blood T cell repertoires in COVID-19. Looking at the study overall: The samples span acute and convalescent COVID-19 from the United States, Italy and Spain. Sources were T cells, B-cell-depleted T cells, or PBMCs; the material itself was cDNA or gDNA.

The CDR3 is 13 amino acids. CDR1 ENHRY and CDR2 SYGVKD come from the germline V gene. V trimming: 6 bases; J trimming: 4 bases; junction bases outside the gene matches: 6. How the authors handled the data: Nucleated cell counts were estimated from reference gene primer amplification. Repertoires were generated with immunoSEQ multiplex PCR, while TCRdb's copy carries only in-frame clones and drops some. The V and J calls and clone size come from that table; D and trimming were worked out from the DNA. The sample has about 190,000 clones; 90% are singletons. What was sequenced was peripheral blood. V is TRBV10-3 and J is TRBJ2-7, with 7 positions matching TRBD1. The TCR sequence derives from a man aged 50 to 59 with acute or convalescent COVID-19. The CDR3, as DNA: TGTGCCATCAGCACCGACAGGGTTTACGAGCAGTACGTC. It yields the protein CAISTDRVYEQYV.